The entry below gives a single T cell receptor (beta chain) sequence along with its context. The length of the CDR3 is 15 residues. Unmatched junction bases numbered 10, after V lost 7 bases and J lost 2 bases. Germline CDR1 reads SQVTM; CDR2 reads ANQGSEA. This sample is drawn from a study of shared clonotypes between healthy human individuals. Here immunoSEQ multiplex PCR was the method, and the copy in TCRdb shows in-frame clones only, minus some. The repertoire holds some 630,000 clones, with around 72% as singletons. Input material: memory CD4+ T cells sorted from blood. This sample's subset: CD45RA-negative fraction. This chain links TRBV29-1 with TRBJ2-2; 7 bases are shared with TRBD1. The sequence was obtained from a woman in her twenties or thirties in good health. CDR3: CSAKTGTDNTGELFF. The CDR3 DNA reads TGCAGCGCAAAAACCGGGACAGACAACACCGGGGAGCTGTTTTTT.